The rows below give T cell receptor beta chains drawn from one sample of a study of shared clonotypes between healthy human individuals. The assay was immunoSEQ multiplex PCR, and TCRdb's table has in-frame clones only and misses some. The sample consists of 1.5 million to 2.5 million clones, over 85% of them appearing once. The sample was naive CD8+ T cells sorted from blood. These receptors were taken from a man in his late teens or twenties in good health. CDR3s include the opening cysteine and the closing phenylalanine or tryptophan. The order of the fields is clone size, V gene, J gene, D gene, CDR3 protein, CDR3 DNA. D genes are given only for firm matches. Some rows mark clone size as missing; the rest say once, few, many or name a class of expanded clone.

clone size: -; V gene: TRBV28; J gene: TRBJ2-3; D gene: -; CDR3 protein: CASSMAADTQYF; CDR3 DNA: TGTGCCAGCAGTATGGCCGCAGATACGCAGTATTTT
clone size: -; V gene: TRBV4-1; J gene: TRBJ2-2; D gene: -; CDR3 protein: CASSQEDGGTGELFF; CDR3 DNA: TGCGCCAGCAGCCAAGAGGACGGGGGCACCGGGGAGCTGTTTTTT
clone size: -; V gene: TRBV19; J gene: TRBJ1-5; D gene: TRBD1; CDR3 protein: CASSTPGGGGNQPQHF; CDR3 DNA: TGTGCCAGTAGTACCCCAGGGGGCGGTGGCAATCAGCCCCAGCATTTT
clone size: once; V gene: TRBV7-9; J gene: TRBJ2-1; D gene: TRBD2; CDR3 protein: CASSLQLAGYNEQFF; CDR3 DNA: TGTGCCAGCAGCTTACAACTAGCGGGATACAATGAGCAGTTCTTC
clone size: -; V gene: TRBV7-9; J gene: TRBJ2-3; D gene: TRBD1; CDR3 protein: CASSFDRDTDTQYF; CDR3 DNA: TGTGCCAGCAGCTTTGACAGGGACACAGATACGCAGTATTTT
clone size: -; V gene: TRBV29-1; J gene: TRBJ2-3; D gene: TRBD1; CDR3 protein: CSAMGAGGLPDTQYF; CDR3 DNA: TGCAGCGCCATGGGGGCAGGGGGTCTTCCAGATACGCAGTATTTT
clone size: -; V gene: TRBV10-3; J gene: TRBJ2-5; D gene: -; CDR3 protein: CAISESWAETQYF; CDR3 DNA: TGTGCCATCAGTGAGTCATGGGCGGAGACCCAGTACTTC
clone size: -; V gene: TRBV19; J gene: TRBJ2-1; D gene: -; CDR3 protein: CASSIFRSSYNEQFF; CDR3 DNA: TGTGCCAGTAGTATCTTCCGTAGCTCCTACAATGAGCAGTTCTTC
clone size: -; V gene: TRBV9; J gene: TRBJ2-3; D gene: -; CDR3 protein: CASSTVSTDTQYF; CDR3 DNA: TGTGCCAGCTCGACGGTGAGCACAGATACGCAGTATTTT
clone size: once; V gene: TRBV5-4; J gene: TRBJ2-3; D gene: -; CDR3 protein: CASSLNWASTDTQYF; CDR3 DNA: TGTGCCAGCAGCTTGAACTGGGCCAGCACAGATACGCAGTATTTT
clone size: -; V gene: TRBV4-2; J gene: TRBJ2-7; D gene: TRBD2; CDR3 protein: CASSQALAGGSYEQYF; CDR3 DNA: TGTGCCAGCAGCCAAGCTTTAGCGGGGGGGTCCTACGAGCAGTACTTC
clone size: once; V gene: TRBV2; J gene: TRBJ2-7; D gene: -; CDR3 protein: CASSDPYRTNYEQYF; CDR3 DNA: TGTGCCAGCAGTGATCCATATAGGACAAACTACGAGCAGTACTTC
clone size: few; V gene: TRBV4-1; J gene: TRBJ1-2; D gene: -; CDR3 protein: CASSHTSPGLRGYTF; CDR3 DNA: TGCGCCAGCAGCCATACTAGTCCGGGGTTGCGGGGCTACACCTTC
clone size: -; V gene: TRBV27; J gene: TRBJ1-1; D gene: -; CDR3 protein: CASSQPTVGAGNTEAFF; CDR3 DNA: TGTGCCAGCAGTCAACCGACGGTTGGGGCCGGGAACACTGAAGCTTTCTTT
clone size: -; V gene: TRBV11-2; J gene: TRBJ1-1; D gene: -; CDR3 protein: CASSLALRAEAFF; CDR3 DNA: TGTGCCAGCAGCCTTGCGTTGAGGGCCGAAGCTTTCTTT
clone size: once; V gene: TRBV5-1; J gene: TRBJ2-1; D gene: -; CDR3 protein: CASCLDVPYNEQFF; CDR3 DNA: TGCGCCAGCTGCCTCGACGTCCCCTACAATGAGCAGTTCTTC
clone size: -; V gene: TRBV27; J gene: TRBJ2-7; D gene: TRBD1; CDR3 protein: CASSPMTGAAYEQYF; CDR3 DNA: TGTGCCAGCAGTCCAATGACAGGGGCGGCCTACGAGCAGTACTTC
clone size: -; V gene: TRBV7-9; J gene: TRBJ1-2; D gene: -; CDR3 protein: CASSSTDRDNYGYTF; CDR3 DNA: TGTGCCAGCAGCTCGACCGACCGAGATAACTATGGCTACACCTTC
clone size: -; V gene: TRBV27; J gene: TRBJ2-7; D gene: TRBD2; CDR3 protein: CASSSGLAGGPPLEQYF; CDR3 DNA: TGTGCCAGCAGTTCGGGACTAGCGGGAGGCCCACCGTTGGAGCAGTACTTC
clone size: -; V gene: TRBV7-7; J gene: TRBJ1-6; D gene: -; CDR3 protein: CASSLVWGQPHNSPLHF; CDR3 DNA: TGTGCTAGCAGCTTAGTGTGGGGTCAGCCTCATAATTCACCCCTCCACTTT
clone size: -; V gene: TRBV7-2; J gene: TRBJ2-7; D gene: TRBD1; CDR3 protein: CASSLGPGQGDEQYF; CDR3 DNA: TGTGCCAGCAGCCTGGGGCCGGGACAGGGCGATGAGCAGTACTTC
clone size: once; V gene: TRBV11-2; J gene: TRBJ1-1; D gene: TRBD1; CDR3 protein: CASSGQGPSTEAFF; CDR3 DNA: TGTGCCAGCAGCGGACAGGGCCCTAGTACTGAAGCTTTCTTT